The 10 T cell receptor beta chains below were found in one sample sequenced in a study of cytomegalovirus exposure and HLA in healthy donors. PCR was performed using 60 Vbeta and 13 Jbeta primers. Sequencing was performed with immunoSEQ multiplex PCR; in TCRdb, only in-frame clones are kept and a portion is missing. This sample has some 190,000 clones; roughly 79% occur once, and the top ten carry 1.6%. The sample taken for sequencing was PBMCs. These receptor sequences come from a woman aged 18-29 years in good health and CMV-seronegative.

The chain links TRBV10-2 to TRBJ2-1; 7 nucleotides line up with TRBD2. Per the germline V gene, CDR1 is WSHSY and CDR2 is SAAADI. CDR3 length: 16 amino acids. Trimming at V came to 2 bases and at J to 5 bases, leaving 9 bases not matched to a gene. CDR3 coding DNA: TGCGCCAGCAGTGAGGTGGTCCTAGCGGCTGACAATGAGCAGTTCTTC. Translating it yields CASSEVVLAADNEQFF.

The chain uses TRBV5-6 and TRBJ2-3, with TRBD1 matching 9 bases. The germline V gene encodes CDR1 SGHDT and CDR2 YYEEEE. The CDR3 loop spans 16 amino acids. With 0 bases clipped from V and 3 bases from J, the junction kept 5 bases outside the gene matches. The CDR3 protein is CASSLAGTGRTDTQYF. The DNA of the CDR3 is TGTGCCAGCAGCTTGGCCGGGACAGGGAGAACAGATACGCAGTATTTT.

This CDR3 reads CASSFNRADYEQYF. The CDR3 DNA reads as TGTGCCAGCAGTTTTAACAGGGCTGACTACGAGCAGTACTTC. This rearrangement joins TRBV27 to TRBJ2-7; TRBD1 is a possible D gene (6 bases). The CDR3 spans 14 residues. The germline gives CDR1 MNHEY, CDR2 SMNVEV (reference sequence). Trimming removed 3 bases from V and 3 bases from J, with 12 bases in between.

V is TRBV28 and J is TRBJ1-2; TRBD1 might be the D (5 bases). CDR1 MDHEN and CDR2 SYDVKM come from the germline V gene. The CDR3 has 15 residues. Trimming removed 4 bases from V and 7 bases from J, with 19 bases in between. The CDR3 DNA sequence: TGTGCCAGCAGTTCACCCACAGTGGGGGGTTTTGGCTACACCTTC. Amino acids: CASSSPTVGGFGYTF.

The chain recombines TRBV28 with TRBJ1-4, with D possibly matching TRBD1 (5 bases). V lost 3 bases and J lost 8, with 22 bases in between. This CDR3 comprises 17 residues. CDR1 is MDHEN and CDR2 is SYDVKM in the germline V gene. The CDR3 is CASSFLGTHGSQEKLFF. For the CDR3, the DNA is TGTGCCAGCAGTTTTTTGGGGACTCATGGGAGCCAGGAAAAACTGTTTTTT.

The chain couples TRBV5-8 to TRBJ1-3; a weak D match, TRBD1 (5 bases). The V end was cut by 2 bases, the J end by 0 bases, with 9 bases between. The germline V gene has CDR1 SGHTS and CDR2 YDEGEE. The CDR3 consists of 15 residues. CDR3 bases: TGTGCCAGCAGCTTTGACAGCGCCTCTGGAAACACCATATATTTT. Its protein product is CASSFDSASGNTIYF.

The chain uses TRBV5-1 and TRBJ1-1; TRBD1 might be the D (6 bases). Looked up from germline, CDR1 is SGHRS and CDR2 is YFSETQ. Trimming took off 4 bases at V and 8 bases at J, with 15 bases between the two ends. CDR3 length: 13 amino acids. The CDR3 DNA reads TGCGCCAGCAGCGAGACGGGGGGCTTGGAAGCTTTCTTT. This translates into CASSETGGLEAFF.

Remarks on this clone: One end of the junction is discordant with germline, which a read error may explain. The V call is TRBV29-1, the J call TRBJ2-5; D possibly corresponds to TRBD2 (7 bases). The germline CDR1 and CDR2 sequences are SQVTM and ANQGSEA. This CDR3 contains 13 residues. CDR3 DNA sequence: TGCAGCGTAGGTCCCCAGGTGGCGGGGGCCGTTAACTTC. Protein sequence: CSVGPQVAGAVNF.

This clone was observed a few times. The rearrangement uses TRBV9 and TRBJ1-1, with D possibly being TRBD1 (5 bases). V lost 0 bases to trimming and J lost 3 bases, with 15 bases between them. From germline, CDR1 is SGDLS and CDR2 YYNGEE. The CDR3 has 16 residues. CDR3 sequence: CASSVGITGGDTEAFF. The DNA of the CDR3 is TGTGCCAGCAGCGTAGGTATCACGGGAGGGGACACTGAAGCTTTCTTT.

DNA for the CDR3: TGTGCCAGCAGCTTGGGGTCTAGCGGGGCTCAAGAGACCCAGTACTTC. This gives the protein CASSLGSSGAQETQYF. V and J are TRBV5-6 and TRBJ2-5, with 9 bases lining up with TRBD2. Per the germline V gene, CDR1 is SGHDT and CDR2 is YYEEEE. V was clipped by 0 bases and J by 2 bases; unmatched bases: 5. The CDR3 is 16 residues long.